One and the same sample provided the 9 T cell receptor beta chains below, sequenced in a study of blood T cell repertoires in COVID-19. Sequenced by immunoSEQ multiplex PCR; TCRdb stores in-frame clones only, minus some. The repertoire consists of some 120,000 clones, with 70% to 90% occurring once and the leading ten covering 2% to 2.5%. The sample was peripheral blood. These receptors were obtained from a man aged 30-40 years with acute or convalescent COVID-19.

This clone was counted only a few times. V and J are TRBV12-5 and TRBJ1-1; the D gene is possibly TRBD1 (5 bases). CDR3 length: 11 residues. Germline loops: CDR1 LGHNT, CDR2 FRNRAP. The V end was cut by 7 bases, the J end by 8 bases, with 11 bases between. The CDR3 bases are TGTGCTAGTGCCACGAGACAGGAAGCTTTCTTT. Translation gives CASATRQEAFF.

The chain uses TRBV7-8 and TRBJ1-2; 7 bases line up with TRBD1. CDR1 SGHVS and CDR2 FQNEAQ come from the germline V gene. With V trimmed by 5 bases and J by 4 bases, 4 bases remained unmatched. CDR3 length: 13 amino acids. CDR3 DNA sequence: TGTGCCAGCAGCGGACAGGTTCGCTATGGCTACACCTTC. This translates into CASSGQVRYGYTF.

The CDR3 spells CASRDTGSGELFF. The CDR3 DNA reads as TGTGCCAGCAGAGATACAGGGTCCGGGGAGCTGTTTTTT. V is TRBV7-9 and J is TRBJ2-2; D perhaps matches TRBD1 (6 bases). With 6 bases removed from V and 6 bases from J, the gap between germline ends came to 11 bases. This CDR3 spans 13 amino acids. Germline values: CDR1 SEHNR, CDR2 FQNEAQ (reference sequence). The entire variable domain, with the rest obtained from reference TRBV7-9 and TRBJ2-2, is as follows: DTGVSQNPRHKITKRGQNVTFRCDPISEHNRLYWYRQTLGQGPEFLTYFQNEAQLEKSRLLSDRFSAERPKGSFSTLEIQRTEQGDSAMYLCASRDTGSGELFFGEGSRLTVL.

As DNA, the CDR3 is TGTGCCAGCAGCTTATTGGGTCGGAGCTCCTACAATGAGCAGTTCTTC. Protein: CASSLLGRSSYNEQFF. The rearrangement uses TRBV11-2 and TRBJ2-1; D unclear. V was trimmed by 2 bases and J by 0 bases, leaving 11 bases between them. From germline, CDR1 is SGHAT and CDR2 FQNNGV. The length of the CDR3 is 16 residues.

V usage is TRBV9 and J usage is TRBJ2-3, with a tentative D call TRBD2 (5 bases). The CDR3 is made up of 14 amino acids. V was shortened by 3 bases and J by 1 base, with 9 bases between the two germline ends. In germline, CDR1 is SGDLS, CDR2 YYNGEE. DNA of the CDR3: TGTGCCAGCAGCGCTATGGAGGGCACAGATACGCAGTATTTT. Translating gives CASSAMEGTDTQYF.

The chain employs TRBV10-3 and TRBJ1-2; 7 bases fit TRBD1. There are 14 residues in the CDR3. Trimming removed 4 bases from V and 0 bases from J; junction bases left unmatched: 2. The germline V gene has CDR1 ENHRY and CDR2 SYGVKD. The CDR3, as DNA: TGTGCCATCAGTGGGGACAGTCCTAACTATGGCTACACCTTC. Protein sequence: CAISGDSPNYGYTF.

This clone has only one observation. This chain's CDR3 is CASSEQGSYNEQFF. As DNA, the CDR3 is TGTGCCAGCAGCGAACAGGGCTCCTACAATGAGCAGTTCTTC. The J gene is TRBJ2-1, the V gene TRBV9; D might be TRBD1 (6 bases). Trimming shortened V by 3 bases and J by 0 bases, and 7 bases separated the two germline ends. The CDR3 runs to 14 residues. Per germline, CDR1 SGDLS and CDR2 YYNGEE. Looking up the rest from reference TRBV9 and TRBJ2-1 gives the full variable domain: DSGVTQTPKHLITATGQRVTLRCSPRSGDLSVYWYQQSLDQGLQFLIQYYNGEERAKGNILERFSAQQFPDLHSELNLSSLELGDSALYFCASSEQGSYNEQFFGPGTRLTVL.

The chain is built from TRBV7-9 and TRBJ2-4; possible D gene TRBD1, 6 bases. With 2 bases removed from V and 2 bases from J, the gap between germline ends came to 13 bases. The CDR3 extends over 16 amino acids. From germline, CDR1 is SEHNR and CDR2 FQNEAQ (reference sequence). The CDR3 bases are TGTGCCAGCAGCTTACCACAGGGATGGTCCAAAAACATTCAGTACTTC. Its protein is CASSLPQGWSKNIQYF.

J is TRBJ2-7 and V is TRBV9, with TRBD1 matching 7 bases. The V gene end was trimmed by 3 bases and the J gene end by 1 base; junction bases not matched to a gene: 4. The CDR3 is made up of 14 amino acids. Germline V gene lookup returns CDR1 SGDLS and CDR2 YYNGEE. CDR3 sequence reads: CASSGGTVSYEQYF. The CDR3 bases are TGTGCCAGCAGCGGTGGGACAGTGTCCTACGAGCAGTACTTC.